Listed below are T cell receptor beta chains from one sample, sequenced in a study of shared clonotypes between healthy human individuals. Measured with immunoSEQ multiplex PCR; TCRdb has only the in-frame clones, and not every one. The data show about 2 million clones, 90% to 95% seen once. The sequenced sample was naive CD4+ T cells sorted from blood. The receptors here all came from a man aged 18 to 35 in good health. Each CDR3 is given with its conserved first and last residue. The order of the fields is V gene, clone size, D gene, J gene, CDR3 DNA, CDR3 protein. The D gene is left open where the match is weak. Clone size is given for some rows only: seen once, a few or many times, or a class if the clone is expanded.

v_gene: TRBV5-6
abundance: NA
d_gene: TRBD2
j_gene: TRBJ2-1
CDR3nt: TGTGCCAGCAGCTTACCGGGACGGGGAGGGAATGAGCAGTTCTTC
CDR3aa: CASSLPGRGGNEQFF

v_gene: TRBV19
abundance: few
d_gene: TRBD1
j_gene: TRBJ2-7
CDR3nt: TGTGCCAGTAGTCGGGGACAGGGAGGATCTGAGCAGTACTTC
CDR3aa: CASSRGQGGSEQYF

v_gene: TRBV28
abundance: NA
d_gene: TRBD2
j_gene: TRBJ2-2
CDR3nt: TGTGCCAGCAGATCTAGCGGGGACCCGAACACCGGGGAGCTGTTTTTT
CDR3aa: CASRSSGDPNTGELFF

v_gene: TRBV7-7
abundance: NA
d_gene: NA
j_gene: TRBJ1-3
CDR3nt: TGTGCTAGCAGCCCTGGGGGACGGCTCTCTGGAAACACCATATATTTT
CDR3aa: CASSPGGRLSGNTIYF

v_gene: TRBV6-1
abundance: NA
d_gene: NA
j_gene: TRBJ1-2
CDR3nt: TGTGCCAGCACAGCAGGGGTTCCCCACGCCTATGGCTACACCTTC
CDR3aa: CASTAGVPHAYGYTF

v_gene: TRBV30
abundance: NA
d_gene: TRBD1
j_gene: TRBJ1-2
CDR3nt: TGTGCCTGGAGTCATATGGGAGGACAGGGGTCCTCCTATGGCTACACCTTC
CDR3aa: CAWSHMGGQGSSYGYTF

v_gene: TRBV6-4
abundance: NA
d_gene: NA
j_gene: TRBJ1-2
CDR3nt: TGTGCCAGCAGTAAAGAGCCGGGAAGTGGCTACACCTTC
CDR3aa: CASSKEPGSGYTF

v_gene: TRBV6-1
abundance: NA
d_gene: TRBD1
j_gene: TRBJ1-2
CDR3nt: TGTGCCAGCAGTGAAGGATTGACAGGGGGCCCGTTCGGCTACACCTTC
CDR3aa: CASSEGLTGGPFGYTF

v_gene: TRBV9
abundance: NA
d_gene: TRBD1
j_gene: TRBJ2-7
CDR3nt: TGTGCCAGCAGCGAGGGGACAGGGGTAACCTACGAGCAGTACTTC
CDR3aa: CASSEGTGVTYEQYF

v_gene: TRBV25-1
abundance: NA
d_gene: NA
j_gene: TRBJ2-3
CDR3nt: TGTGCCGCGAGACAAGGGGCCACAGATACGCAGTATTTT
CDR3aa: CAARQGATDTQYF

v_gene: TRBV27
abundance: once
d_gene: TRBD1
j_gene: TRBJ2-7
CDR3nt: TGTGCCAGCAGTTTAGGGTGGGACAGCTCCTACGAGCAGTACTTC
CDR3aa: CASSLGWDSSYEQYF

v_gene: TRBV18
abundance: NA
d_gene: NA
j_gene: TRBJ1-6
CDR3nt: TGTGCCAGCTCACCTCAAGACTCCTATAATTCACCCCTCCACTTT
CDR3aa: CASSPQDSYNSPLHF

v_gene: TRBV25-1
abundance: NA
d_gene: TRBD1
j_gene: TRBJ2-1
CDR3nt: TGTGCCAGCAGCCGGGACAGGGGTCTAGCTGCTGAGCAGTTCTTC
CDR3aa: CASSRDRGLAAEQFF

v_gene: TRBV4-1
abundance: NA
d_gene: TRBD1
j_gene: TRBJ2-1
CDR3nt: TGCGCCAGCAGCCAAGTCCCGGGACAGGGGTTTGGGCAGTTCTTC
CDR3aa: CASSQVPGQGFGQFF

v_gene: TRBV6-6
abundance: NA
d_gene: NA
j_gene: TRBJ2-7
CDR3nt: TGTGCCAGCAGTGGACGATCCTACGAGCAGTACTTC
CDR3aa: CASSGRSYEQYF

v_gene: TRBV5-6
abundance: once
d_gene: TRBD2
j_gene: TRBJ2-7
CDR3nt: TGTGCCAGCAGCTGGCGGGGGGGCGGTTACGAGCAGTACTTC
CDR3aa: CASSWRGGGYEQYF

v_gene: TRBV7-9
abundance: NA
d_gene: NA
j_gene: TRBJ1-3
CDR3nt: TGTGCCAGCAGCTTAGGACAGGTTGGAAACACCATATATTTT
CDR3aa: CASSLGQVGNTIYF

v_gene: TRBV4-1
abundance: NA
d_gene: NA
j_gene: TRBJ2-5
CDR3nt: TGCGCCAGCAGCATCCGAGGGGGGATACCTCTCCAAGAGACCCAGTACTTC
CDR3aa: CASSIRGGIPLQETQYF

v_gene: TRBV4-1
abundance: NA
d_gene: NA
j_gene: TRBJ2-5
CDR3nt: TGCGCCAGCAGCCGAGGACAGTATTTGTACCAAGAGACCCAGTACTTC
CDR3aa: CASSRGQYLYQETQYF

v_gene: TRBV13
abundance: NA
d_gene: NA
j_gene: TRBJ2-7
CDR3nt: TGTGCCAGCAGCCCTCGCACTAGCAGCTACGAGCAGTACTTC
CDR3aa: CASSPRTSSYEQYF

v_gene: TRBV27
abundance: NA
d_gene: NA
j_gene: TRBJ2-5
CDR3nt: TGTGCCAGCAGTTCAAGGACAGGAACGGGGGGCGCCCAGTACTTC
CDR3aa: CASSSRTGTGGAQYF

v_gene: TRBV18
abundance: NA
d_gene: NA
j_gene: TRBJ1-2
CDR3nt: TGTGCCAGCTCACCGGACGGGCCCCAGGGCTACACCTTC
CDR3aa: CASSPDGPQGYTF

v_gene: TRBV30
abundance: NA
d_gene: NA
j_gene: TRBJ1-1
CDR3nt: TGTGCCTGGAGTCGGCGTCTCGGGGGGAACACTGAAGCTTTCTTT
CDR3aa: CAWSRRLGGNTEAFF

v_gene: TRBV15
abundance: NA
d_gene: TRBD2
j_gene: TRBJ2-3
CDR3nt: TGTGCCACCAGCAGAGATCCTGGACTAGCGGGTAGCACAGATACGCAGTATTTT
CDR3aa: CATSRDPGLAGSTDTQYF

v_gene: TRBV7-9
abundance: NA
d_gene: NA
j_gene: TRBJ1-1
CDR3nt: TGTGCCAGCAGCTTAGGGGGAAGGGAGAACACTGAAGCTTTCTTT
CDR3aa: CASSLGGRENTEAFF

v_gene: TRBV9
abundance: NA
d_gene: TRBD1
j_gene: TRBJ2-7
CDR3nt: TGTGCCAGCAGCCCCCAAGACAGGGGCGACGAGCAGTACTTC
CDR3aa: CASSPQDRGDEQYF

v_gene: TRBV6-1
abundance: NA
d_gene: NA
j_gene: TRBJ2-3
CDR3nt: TGTGCCAGCAGTTGGGGAGCGGGTTACACAGATACGCAGTATTTT
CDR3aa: CASSWGAGYTDTQYF

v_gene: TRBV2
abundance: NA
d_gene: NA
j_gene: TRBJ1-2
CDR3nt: TGTGCCAGCACCATGGAGCGGGCAGCCAACTATGGCTACACCTTC
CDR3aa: CASTMERAANYGYTF

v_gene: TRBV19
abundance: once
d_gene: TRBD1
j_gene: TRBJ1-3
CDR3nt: TGTGCCAGTTGTCCCGGGACAGCTTTCGCTGGAAACACCATATATTTT
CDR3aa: CASCPGTAFAGNTIYF

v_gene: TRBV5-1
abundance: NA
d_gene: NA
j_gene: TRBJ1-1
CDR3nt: TGCGCCAGCAGCTGGACAGTGAACACTGAAGCTTTCTTT
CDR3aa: CASSWTVNTEAFF

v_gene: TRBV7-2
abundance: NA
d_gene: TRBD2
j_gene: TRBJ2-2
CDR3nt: TGTGCCAGCAGCCCGACTAGCAACACCGGGGAGCTGTTTTTT
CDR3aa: CASSPTSNTGELFF

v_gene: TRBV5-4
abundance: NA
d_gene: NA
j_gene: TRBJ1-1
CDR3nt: TGTGCCAGCAGCCGTACCCAGGGAACTGAAGCTTTCTTT
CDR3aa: CASSRTQGTEAFF

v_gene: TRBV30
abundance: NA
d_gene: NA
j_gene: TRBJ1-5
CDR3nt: TGTGCCTGGAGTGTCGGGCCAGGGGCAGTGAACCAGCCCCAGCATTTT
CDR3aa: CAWSVGPGAVNQPQHF

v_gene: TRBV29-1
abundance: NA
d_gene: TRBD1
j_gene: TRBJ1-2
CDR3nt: TGCAGCGTTGAGATTAGGGACAGACCTAACTATGGCTACACCTTC
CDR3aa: CSVEIRDRPNYGYTF

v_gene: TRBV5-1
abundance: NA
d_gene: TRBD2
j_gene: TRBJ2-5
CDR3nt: TGCGCCAGCAGCCTGACTAGCGGCATTTCGGAGACCCAGTACTTC
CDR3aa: CASSLTSGISETQYF

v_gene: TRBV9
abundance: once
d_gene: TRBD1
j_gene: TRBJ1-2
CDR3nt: TGTGCCAGCAGCGTGACCTGGGACAGCCTTAACTATGGCTACACCTTC
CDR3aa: CASSVTWDSLNYGYTF

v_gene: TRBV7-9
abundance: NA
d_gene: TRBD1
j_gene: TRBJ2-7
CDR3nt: TGTGCCAGCAGCTCGGGACAGGAATACGAGCAGTACTTC
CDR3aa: CASSSGQEYEQYF

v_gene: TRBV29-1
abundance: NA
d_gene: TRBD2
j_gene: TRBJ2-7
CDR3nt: TGCAGCGTTGTTCCTAGCGGGGTTACCTACGAGCAGTACTTC
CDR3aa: CSVVPSGVTYEQYF

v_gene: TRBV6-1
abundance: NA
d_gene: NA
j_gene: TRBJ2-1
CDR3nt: TGTGCCAGCAGTGACCGGCTATCCGAGCAGTTCTTC
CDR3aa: CASSDRLSEQFF

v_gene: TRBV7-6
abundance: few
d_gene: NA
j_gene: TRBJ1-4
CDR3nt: TGTGCCAGCAGCTTGTGGGGGGCTTCTAATGAAAAACTGTTTTTT
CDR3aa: CASSLWGASNEKLFF

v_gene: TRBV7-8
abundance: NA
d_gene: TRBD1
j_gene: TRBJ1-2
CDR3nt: TGTGCCAGCAGCGTAGGACAGGGAGGTGGCTACACCTTC
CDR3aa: CASSVGQGGGYTF

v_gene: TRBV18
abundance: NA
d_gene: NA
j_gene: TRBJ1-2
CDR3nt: TGTGCCAGCTCACCGGACTCAGGGTCGAGATCTTTC
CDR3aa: CASSPDSGSRSF

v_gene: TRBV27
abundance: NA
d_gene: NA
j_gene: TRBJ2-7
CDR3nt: TGTGCCAGCAGTTTAACGAGACAGGGTGGTAGCGGGCTCTACTACGAGCAGTACTTC
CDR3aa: CASSLTRQGGSGLYYEQYF

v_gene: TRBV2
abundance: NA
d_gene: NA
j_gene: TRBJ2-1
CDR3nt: TGTGCCAGCAGTCCCAAGACACTTAGCTCCTACAATGAGCAGTTCTTC
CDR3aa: CASSPKTLSSYNEQFF

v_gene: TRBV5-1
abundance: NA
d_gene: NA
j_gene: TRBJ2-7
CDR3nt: TGCGCCAGCAGCTTGGAAGGTTTTGGCCACGAGCAGTACTTC
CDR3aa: CASSLEGFGHEQYF

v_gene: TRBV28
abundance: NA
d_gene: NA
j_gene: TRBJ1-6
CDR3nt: TGTGCCAGCAGTTTTCAGGGTTGGGGTTCACCCCTCCACTTT
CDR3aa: CASSFQGWGSPLHF

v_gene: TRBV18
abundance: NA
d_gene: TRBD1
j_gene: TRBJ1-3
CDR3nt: TGTGCCAGCTCACCACTCGCACACGGGACAGGGGACGGAGGAGGAAACACCATATATTTT
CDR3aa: CASSPLAHGTGDGGGNTIYF

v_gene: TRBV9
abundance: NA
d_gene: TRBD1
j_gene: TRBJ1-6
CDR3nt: TGTGCCAGCAGCGTAGGGACAGGGTCCAGCTCCTATAATTCACCCCTCCACTTT
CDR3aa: CASSVGTGSSSYNSPLHF

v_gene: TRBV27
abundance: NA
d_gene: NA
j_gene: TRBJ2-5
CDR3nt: TGTGCCAGCAGTTTAATATTTGGCGGGGCGTCCTCGGAGACCCAGTACTTC
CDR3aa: CASSLIFGGASSETQYF

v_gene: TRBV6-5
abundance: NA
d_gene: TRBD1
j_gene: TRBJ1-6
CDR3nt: TGTGCCAGCAGTGTTCAAGACAGGGGCCGTTCACCCCTCCACTTT
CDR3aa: CASSVQDRGRSPLHF

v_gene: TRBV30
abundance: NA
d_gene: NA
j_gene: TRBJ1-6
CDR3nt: TGTGCCTGGAAAGCCGGGACTGATAATTCACCCCTCCACTTT
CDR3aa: CAWKAGTDNSPLHF